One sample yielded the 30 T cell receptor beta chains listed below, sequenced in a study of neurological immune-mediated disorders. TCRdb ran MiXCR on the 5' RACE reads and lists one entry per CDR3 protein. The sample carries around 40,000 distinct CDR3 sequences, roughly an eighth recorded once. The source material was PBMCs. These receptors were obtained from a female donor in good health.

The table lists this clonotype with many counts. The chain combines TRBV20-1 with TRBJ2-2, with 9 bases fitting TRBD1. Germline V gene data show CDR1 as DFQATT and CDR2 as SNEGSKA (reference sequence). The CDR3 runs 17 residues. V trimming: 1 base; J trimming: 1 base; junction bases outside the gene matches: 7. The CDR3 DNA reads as TGCAGTGCTAGAGTCTGGGGGACAGGGCTGAACACCGGGGAGCTGTTTTTT. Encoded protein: CSARVWGTGLNTGELFF.

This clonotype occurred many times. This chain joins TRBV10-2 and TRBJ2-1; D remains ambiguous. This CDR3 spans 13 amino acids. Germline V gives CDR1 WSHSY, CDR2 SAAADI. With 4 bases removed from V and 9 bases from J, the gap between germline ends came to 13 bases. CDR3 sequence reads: CASSVLMGGEQFF. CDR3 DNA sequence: TGCGCCAGCAGTGTCTTGATGGGTGGTGAGCAGTTCTTC.

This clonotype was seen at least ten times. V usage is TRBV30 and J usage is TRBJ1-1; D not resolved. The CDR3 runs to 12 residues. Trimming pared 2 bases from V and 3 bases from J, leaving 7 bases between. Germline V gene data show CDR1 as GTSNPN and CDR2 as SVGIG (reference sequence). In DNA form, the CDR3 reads TGTGCCTGGAGTTGGGAGGACACTGAAGCTTTCTTT. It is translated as CAWSWEDTEAFF.

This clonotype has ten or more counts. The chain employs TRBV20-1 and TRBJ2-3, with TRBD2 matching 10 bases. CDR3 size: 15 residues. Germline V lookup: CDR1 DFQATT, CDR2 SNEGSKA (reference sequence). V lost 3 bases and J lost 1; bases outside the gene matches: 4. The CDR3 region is CSASPGTSGTDTQYF. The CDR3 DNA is TGCAGTGCTAGCCCCGGGACTAGCGGCACAGATACGCAGTATTTT.

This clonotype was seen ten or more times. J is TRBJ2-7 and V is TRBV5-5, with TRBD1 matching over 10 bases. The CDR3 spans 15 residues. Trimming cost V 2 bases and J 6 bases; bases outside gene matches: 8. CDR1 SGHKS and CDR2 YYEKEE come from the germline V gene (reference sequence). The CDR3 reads CASSLWTGGSGEQYF. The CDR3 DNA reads TGTGCCAGCAGCTTATGGACAGGGGGAAGCGGCGAGCAGTACTTC.

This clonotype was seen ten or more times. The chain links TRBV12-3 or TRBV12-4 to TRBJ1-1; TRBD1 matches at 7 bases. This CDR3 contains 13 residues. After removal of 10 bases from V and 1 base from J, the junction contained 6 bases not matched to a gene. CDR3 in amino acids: CATTDRRNTEAFF. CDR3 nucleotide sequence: TGTGCCACCACGGACAGGAGGAACACTGAAGCTTTCTTT.

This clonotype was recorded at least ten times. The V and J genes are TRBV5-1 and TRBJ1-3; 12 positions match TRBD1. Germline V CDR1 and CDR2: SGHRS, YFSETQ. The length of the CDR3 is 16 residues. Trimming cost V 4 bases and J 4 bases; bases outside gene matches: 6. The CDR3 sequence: CASSPRDRGPGNTIYF. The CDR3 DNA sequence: TGCGCCAGCAGCCCCCGGGACAGGGGGCCGGGAAACACCATATATTTT.

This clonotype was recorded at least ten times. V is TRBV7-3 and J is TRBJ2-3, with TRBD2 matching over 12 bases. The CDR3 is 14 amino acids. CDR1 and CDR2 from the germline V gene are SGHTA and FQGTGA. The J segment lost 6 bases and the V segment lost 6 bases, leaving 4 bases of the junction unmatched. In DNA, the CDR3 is TGTGCCAGCAGTCCCGGACTAGCGGGGGATACGCAGTATTTT. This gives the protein CASSPGLAGDTQYF.

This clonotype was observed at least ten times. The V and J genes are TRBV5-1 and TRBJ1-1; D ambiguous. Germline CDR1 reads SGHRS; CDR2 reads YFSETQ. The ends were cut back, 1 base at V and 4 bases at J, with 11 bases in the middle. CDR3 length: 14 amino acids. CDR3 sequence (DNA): TGCGCCAGCAGCTTGATTTCGGGGAGCACTGAAGCTTTCTTT. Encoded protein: CASSLISGSTEAFF.

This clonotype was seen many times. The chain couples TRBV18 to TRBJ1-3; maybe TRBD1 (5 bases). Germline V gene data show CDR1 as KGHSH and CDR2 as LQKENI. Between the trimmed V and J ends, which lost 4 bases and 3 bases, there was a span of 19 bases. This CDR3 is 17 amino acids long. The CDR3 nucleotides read TGTGCCAGCTCACGGAAGGGACCCGGAGAAGGTGGAAACACCATATATTTT. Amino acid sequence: CASSRKGPGEGGNTIYF.

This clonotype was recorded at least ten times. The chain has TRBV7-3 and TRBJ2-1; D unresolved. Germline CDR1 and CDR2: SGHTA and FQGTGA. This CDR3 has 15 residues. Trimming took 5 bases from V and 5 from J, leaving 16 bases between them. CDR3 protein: CASSPRRLPNNEQFF. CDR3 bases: TGTGCCAGCAGCCCAAGACGGTTACCGAACAATGAGCAGTTCTTC.

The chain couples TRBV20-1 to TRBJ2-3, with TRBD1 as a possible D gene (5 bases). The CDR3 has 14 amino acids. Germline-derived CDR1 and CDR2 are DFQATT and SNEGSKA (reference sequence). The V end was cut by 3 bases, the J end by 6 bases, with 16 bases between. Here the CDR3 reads CSASMLHRTDTQYF. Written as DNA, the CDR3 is TGCAGTGCTAGCATGCTCCACAGGACCGATACGCAGTATTTT.

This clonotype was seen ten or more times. CDR3 DNA sequence: TGCGCCAGCCGGCAGGCGAACACCGGGGAGCTGTTTTTT. Amino acids: CASRQANTGELFF. The J gene is TRBJ2-2, the V gene TRBV5-1; D call uncertain. The germline CDR1 and CDR2 sequences are SGHRS and YFSETQ. The CDR3 contains 13 residues. The V end lost 7 bases, the J end lost 0 bases, and 7 bases lay between the germline ends.

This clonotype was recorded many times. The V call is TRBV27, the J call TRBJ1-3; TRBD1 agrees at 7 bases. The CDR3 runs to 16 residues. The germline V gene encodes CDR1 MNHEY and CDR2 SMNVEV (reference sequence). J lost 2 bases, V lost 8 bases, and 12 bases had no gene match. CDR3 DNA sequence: TGTGCCAGCCGCCCCGACAGGGCATCTGCTGGAAACACCATATATTTT. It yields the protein CASRPDRASAGNTIYF.

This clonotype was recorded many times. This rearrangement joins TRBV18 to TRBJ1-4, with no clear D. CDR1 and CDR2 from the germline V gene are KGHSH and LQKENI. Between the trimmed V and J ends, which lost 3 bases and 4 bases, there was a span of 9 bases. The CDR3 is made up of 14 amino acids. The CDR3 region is CASSPQPINEKLFF. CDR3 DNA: TGTGCCAGCTCACCCCAACCTATTAATGAAAAACTGTTTTTT.

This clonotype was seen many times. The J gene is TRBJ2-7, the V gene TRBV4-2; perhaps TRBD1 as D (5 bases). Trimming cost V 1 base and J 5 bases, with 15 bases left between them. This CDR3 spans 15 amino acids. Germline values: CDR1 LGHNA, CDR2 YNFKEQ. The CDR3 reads CASSQGLTAKHEQYF. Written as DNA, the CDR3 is TGTGCCAGCAGCCAAGGATTGACAGCGAAACACGAGCAGTACTTC.

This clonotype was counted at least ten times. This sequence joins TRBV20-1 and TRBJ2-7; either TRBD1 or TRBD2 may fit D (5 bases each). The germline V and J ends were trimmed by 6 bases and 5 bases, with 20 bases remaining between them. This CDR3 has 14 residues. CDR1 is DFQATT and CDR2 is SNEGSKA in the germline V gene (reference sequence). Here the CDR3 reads CSAPLLGLGDEQYF. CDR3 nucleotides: TGCAGTGCACCCCTCCTAGGTTTGGGGGACGAGCAGTACTTC.

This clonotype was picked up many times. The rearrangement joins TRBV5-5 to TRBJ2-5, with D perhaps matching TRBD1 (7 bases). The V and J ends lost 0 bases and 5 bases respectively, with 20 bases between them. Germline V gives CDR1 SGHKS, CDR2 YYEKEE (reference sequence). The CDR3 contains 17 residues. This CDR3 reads CASSLGGLSGGRETQYF. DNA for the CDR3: TGTGCCAGCAGCTTGGGGGGACTGTCAGGGGGTCGGGAGACCCAGTACTTC.

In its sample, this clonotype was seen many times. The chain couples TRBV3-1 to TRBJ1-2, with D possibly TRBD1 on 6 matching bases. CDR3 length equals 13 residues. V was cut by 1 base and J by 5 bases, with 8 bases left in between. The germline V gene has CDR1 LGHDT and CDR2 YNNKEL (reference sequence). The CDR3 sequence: CASSQGTAYGYTF. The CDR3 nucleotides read TGTGCCAGCAGCCAAGGGACAGCATATGGCTACACCTTC. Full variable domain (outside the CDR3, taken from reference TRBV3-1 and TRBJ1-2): DTAVSQTPKYLVTQMGNDKSIKCEQNLGHDTMYWYKQDSKKFLKIMFSYNNKELIINETVPNRFSPKSPDKAHLNLHINSLELGDSAVYFCASSQGTAYGYTFGSGTRLTVV.

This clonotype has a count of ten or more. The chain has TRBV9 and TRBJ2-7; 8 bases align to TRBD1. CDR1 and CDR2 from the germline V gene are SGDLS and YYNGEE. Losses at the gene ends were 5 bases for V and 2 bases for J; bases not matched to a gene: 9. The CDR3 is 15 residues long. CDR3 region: CASSPGQGAAYEQYF. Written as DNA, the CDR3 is TGTGCCAGCAGTCCCGGACAGGGCGCAGCCTACGAGCAGTACTTC.

CDR3 sequence: CASSLTGSSSNQPQHF. CDR3 sequence (DNA): TGCGCCAGCAGCCTCACAGGGTCTTCGAGCAATCAGCCCCAGCATTTT. The chain joins TRBV4-1 to TRBJ1-5; D may be TRBD1 (6 bases). With 4 bases removed from V and 1 base from J, the gap between germline ends came to 14 bases. This CDR3 is 16 amino acids long. In germline, CDR1 is MGHRA, CDR2 YSYEKL.

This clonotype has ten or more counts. The chain's CDR3 is CASSQGRDEQFF. The CDR3 DNA is TGTGCCAGCAGCCAAGGGCGGGATGAGCAGTTCTTC. V is TRBV3-1 and J is TRBJ2-1; perhaps TRBD2 as D (5 bases). CDR3 length equals 12 residues. Per the germline V gene, CDR1 is LGHDT and CDR2 is YNNKEL (reference sequence). Trimming cost V 1 base and J 8 bases, with 6 bases left between them.

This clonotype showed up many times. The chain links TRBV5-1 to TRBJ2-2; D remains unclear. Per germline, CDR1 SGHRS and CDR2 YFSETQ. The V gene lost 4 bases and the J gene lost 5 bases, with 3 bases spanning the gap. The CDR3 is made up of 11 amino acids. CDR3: CASSVTGELFF. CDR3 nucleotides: TGCGCCAGCAGCGTAACCGGGGAGCTGTTTTTT.

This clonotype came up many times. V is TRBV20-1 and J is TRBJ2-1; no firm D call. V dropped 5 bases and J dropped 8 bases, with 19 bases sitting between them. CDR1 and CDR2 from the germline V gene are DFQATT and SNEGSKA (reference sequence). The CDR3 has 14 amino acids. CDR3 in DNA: TGCAGTGCTCTGTCGGAAAAATTGTTCGATGAGCAGTTCTTC. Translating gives CSALSEKLFDEQFF.

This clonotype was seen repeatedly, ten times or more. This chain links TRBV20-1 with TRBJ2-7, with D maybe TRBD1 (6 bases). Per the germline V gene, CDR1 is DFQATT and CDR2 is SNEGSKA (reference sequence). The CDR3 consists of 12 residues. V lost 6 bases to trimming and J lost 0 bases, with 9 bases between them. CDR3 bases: TGCAGTGCCATAGGGGGCTCCTACGAGCAGTACTTC. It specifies CSAIGGSYEQYF.

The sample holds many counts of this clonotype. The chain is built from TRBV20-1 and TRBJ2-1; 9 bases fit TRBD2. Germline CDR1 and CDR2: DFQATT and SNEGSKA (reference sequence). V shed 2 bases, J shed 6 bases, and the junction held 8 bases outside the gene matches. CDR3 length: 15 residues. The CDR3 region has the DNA TGCAGTGCTAGACTTTTAGCGGGAGAGGGCAATGAGCAGTTCTTC. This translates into CSARLLAGEGNEQFF.

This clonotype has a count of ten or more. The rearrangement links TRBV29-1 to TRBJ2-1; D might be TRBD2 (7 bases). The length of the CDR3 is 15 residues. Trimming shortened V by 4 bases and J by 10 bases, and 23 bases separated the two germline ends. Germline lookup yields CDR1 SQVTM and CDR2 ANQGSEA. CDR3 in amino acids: CSVGGGGGRVREQFF. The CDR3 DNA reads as TGCAGCGTTGGGGGAGGGGGTGGGAGGGTAAGGGAGCAGTTCTTC.

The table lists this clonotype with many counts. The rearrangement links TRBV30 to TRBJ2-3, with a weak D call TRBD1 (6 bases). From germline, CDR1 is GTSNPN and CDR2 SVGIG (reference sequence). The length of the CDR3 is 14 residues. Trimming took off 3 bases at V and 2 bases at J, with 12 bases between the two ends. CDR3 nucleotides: TGTGCCTGGAGGGGAAACAGGGTCACAGATACGCAGTATTTT. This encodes CAWRGNRVTDTQYF.

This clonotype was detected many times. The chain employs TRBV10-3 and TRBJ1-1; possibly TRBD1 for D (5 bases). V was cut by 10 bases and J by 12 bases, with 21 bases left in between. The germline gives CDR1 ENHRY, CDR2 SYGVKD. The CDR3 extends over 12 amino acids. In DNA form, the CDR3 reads TGTGCCACCGGGGGGGACTCCAACAAGTCTTTCTTT. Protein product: CATGGDSNKSFF.

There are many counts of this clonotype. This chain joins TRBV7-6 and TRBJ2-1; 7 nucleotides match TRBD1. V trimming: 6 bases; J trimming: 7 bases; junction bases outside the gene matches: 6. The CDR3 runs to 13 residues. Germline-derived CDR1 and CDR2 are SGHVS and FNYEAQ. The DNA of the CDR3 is TGTGCCAGCAGTCCATTCAGGGGGAATGAGCAGTTCTTC. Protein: CASSPFRGNEQFF.